This T cell receptor beta chain derives from a study of control samples from healthy donors and cancer patients. Clones were sequenced by immunoSEQ multiplex PCR, and TCRdb holds only the in-frame ones, with some missing. Counted here are about 180,000 clones, about 91% occurring once; the ten biggest clones make up just over 2%. CDR3 length: 15 amino acids. Germline CDR1 and CDR2: MNHEY and SVGAGI. V was pared by 5 bases and J by 6 bases, with 12 bases of the junction left unmatched. This clone was seen only once. This receptor was identified in a woman aged 35 to 49 in good health. Sequencing was performed on blood. The chain joins TRBV6-5 to TRBJ1-2; 7 positions agree with TRBD1. CDR3 region: CASSLTGAPNHGYTF. The CDR3 DNA sequence: TGTGCCAGCAGTCTTACAGGGGCCCCTAATCATGGCTACACCTTC.